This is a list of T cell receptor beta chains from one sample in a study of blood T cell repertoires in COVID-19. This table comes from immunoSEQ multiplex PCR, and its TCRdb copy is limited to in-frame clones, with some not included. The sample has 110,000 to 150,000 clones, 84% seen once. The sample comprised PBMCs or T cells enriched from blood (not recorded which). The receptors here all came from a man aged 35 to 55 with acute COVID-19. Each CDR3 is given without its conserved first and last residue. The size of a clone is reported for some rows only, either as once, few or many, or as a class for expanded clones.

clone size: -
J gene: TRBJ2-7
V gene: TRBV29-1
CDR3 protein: SVEAPLQGAIFEQY

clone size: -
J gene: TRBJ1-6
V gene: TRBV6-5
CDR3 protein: ASSYSRTGVSPLH

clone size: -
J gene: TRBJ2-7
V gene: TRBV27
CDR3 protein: ASSKGTSGSYEQY

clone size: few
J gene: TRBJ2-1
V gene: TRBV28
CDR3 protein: ASSWRVPWGEQF

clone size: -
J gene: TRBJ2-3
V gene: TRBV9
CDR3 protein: ASSALESFTDTQY

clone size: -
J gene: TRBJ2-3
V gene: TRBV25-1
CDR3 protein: ASSEWGRQGITDTQY

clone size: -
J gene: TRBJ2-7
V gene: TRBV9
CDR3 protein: ASSVVGSLAGENEQY

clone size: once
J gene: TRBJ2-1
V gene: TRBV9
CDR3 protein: ASSPMKKGPSYNEQF

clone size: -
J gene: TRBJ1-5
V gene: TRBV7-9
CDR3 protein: ASSPGTGSTYSNQPQH

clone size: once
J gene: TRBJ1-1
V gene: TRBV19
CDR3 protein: ASSRNRGRTEAF

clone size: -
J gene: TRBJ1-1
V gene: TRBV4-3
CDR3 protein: ASSHGTGFTEAF

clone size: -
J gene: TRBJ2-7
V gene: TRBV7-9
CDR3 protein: ASSENRDRGSYEQY

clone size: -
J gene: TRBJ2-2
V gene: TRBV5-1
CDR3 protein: ASSLTGQGNTGELF

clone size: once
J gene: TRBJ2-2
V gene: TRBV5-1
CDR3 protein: ASSLALNTGELF

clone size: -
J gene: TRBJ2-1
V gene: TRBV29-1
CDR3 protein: SVVGAGQTYNEQF

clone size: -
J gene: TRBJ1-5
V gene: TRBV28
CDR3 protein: ASSWGQGRSQPQH

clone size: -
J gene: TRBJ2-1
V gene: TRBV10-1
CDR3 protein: ASAPSTSSYNEQF

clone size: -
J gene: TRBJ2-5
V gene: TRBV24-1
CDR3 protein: ATSDLPRTSGTQETQY

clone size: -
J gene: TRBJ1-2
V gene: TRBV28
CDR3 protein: ASSPPQGKGYT

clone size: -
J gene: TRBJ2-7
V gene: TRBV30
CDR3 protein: AWSAGTGGFDEQY

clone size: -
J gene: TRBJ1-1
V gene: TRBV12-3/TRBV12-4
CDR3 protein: ASSLQMNTEAF

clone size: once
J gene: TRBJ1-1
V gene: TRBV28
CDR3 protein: ASSRTLTEAF

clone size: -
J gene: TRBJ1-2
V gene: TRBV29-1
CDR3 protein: SVEDKDYGYT

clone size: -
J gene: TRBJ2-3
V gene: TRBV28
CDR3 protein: ASNSRDSVTDTQY

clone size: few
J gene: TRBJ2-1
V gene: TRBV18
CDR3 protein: ASSLGNEQF

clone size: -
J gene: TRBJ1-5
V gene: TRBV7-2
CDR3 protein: ASSITGMVNQPQH

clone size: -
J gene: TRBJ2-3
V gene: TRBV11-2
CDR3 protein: ASSLGVGLSTDTQY

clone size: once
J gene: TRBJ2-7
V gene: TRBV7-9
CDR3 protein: ASSPDRGASYEQY

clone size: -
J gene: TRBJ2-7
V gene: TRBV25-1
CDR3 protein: ASSQSGGPITYEQY

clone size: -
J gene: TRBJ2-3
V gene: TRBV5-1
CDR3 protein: ASSVQGARDTQY

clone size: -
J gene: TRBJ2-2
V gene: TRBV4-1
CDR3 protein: ASSQFRGGNTGELF

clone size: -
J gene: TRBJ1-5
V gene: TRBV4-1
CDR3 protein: ASSPRVAGSNQPQH

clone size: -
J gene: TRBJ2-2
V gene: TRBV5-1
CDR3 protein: ASSSYLSGQGHGELF

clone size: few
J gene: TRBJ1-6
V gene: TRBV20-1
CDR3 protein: SASNGEKDSYNSPLH

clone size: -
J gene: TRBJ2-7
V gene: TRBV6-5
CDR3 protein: ASSYSGLYDYEQY

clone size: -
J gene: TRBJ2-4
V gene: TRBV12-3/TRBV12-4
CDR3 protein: ASSKRNIQY

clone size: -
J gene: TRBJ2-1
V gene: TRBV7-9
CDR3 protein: ASSLDGELGF

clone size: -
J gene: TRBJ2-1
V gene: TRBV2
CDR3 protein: ASRASGYNEQF

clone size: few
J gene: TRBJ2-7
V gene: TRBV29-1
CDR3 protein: SVSGQGAGEQY

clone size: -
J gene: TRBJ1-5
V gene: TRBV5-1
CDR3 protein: ASSLGPRGGENQPQH

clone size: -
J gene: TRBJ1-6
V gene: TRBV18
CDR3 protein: ASSLGQDDSPLH

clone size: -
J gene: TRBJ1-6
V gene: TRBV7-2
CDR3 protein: ASSLEGGHNSPLH

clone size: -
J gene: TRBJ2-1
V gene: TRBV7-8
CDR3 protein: ASSSALRLAAGNEQF

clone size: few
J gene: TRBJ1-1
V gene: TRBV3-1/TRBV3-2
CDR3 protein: ASSQVTGEAEAF